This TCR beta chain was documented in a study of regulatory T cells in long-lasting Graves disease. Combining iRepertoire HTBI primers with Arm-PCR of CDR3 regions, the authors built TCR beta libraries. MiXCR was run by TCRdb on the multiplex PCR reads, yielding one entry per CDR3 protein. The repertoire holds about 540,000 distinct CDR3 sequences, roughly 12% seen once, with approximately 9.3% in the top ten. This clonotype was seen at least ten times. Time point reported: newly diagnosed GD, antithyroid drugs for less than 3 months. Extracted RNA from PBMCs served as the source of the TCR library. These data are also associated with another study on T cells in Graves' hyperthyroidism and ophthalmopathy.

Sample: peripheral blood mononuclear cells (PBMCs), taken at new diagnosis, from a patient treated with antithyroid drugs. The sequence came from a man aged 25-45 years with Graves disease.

The DNA for the CDR3 is TGTGCCAGCAGCCGCCCTGGCGGCGGGGGGGCGGAGACCCAGTACTTC. Protein: CASSRPGGGGAETQYF. The rearrangement uses TRBV7-2 and TRBJ2-5; 9 bases are a match to TRBD2. J lost 5 bases, V lost 5 bases, and 12 bases had no gene match. Germline V gene sequence: CDR1 SGHTA, CDR2 FQGNSA. The CDR3 has 16 residues.